The source of this TCR beta chain is a study of technical replicates of blood from several donors. The repertoire was sequenced with immunoSEQ multiplex PCR; TCRdb's copy has only in-frame clones and lacks some. The profile covers around 65,000 clones, with roughly 88% appearing a single time and 4.6% taken by the ten largest. This clone has a handful of counts. The CDR3 runs 15 residues. The germline gives CDR1 SGHRS, CDR2 YFSETQ. Deletions cut 4 bases from V and 8 bases from J, with 18 bases between. The rearrangement joins TRBV5-1 to TRBJ1-4; D perhaps matches TRBD1 (5 bases). The material sequenced was PBMCs. This sequence was found in a human donor in good health. Some clones in this sample may be carry-over from other donors' samples. The DNA for the CDR3 is TGCGCCAGCAGCATCGGGACTCACAAGGGGGAAAAACTGTTTTTT. Protein product: CASSIGTHKGEKLFF.